The clone carrying this T cell receptor (beta chain) was detected many times. Antigen unknown. These data are taken from a study of identical twins. The study's findings and limits: Potential partial confounding of zero-insertion analyses by invariant MAIT and iNKT cells was noted. Cross-sectional statistics, not tracking of the same donors, supported the conclusions.

Each CDR3 protein is one row after TCRdb ran MiXCR on the 5' RACE reads. The sample carries about 150,000 distinct CDR3 sequences, around 3.6% recorded once. This TCR was sampled from a man aged 18 to 30 in good health. Sequenced sample: memory T cells sorted from blood.

CDR3 bases: TGTGCCTGGAGAACGAGCGGGAGCACAGATACGCAGTATTTT. It yields the protein CAWRTSGSTDTQYF. The V call is TRBV30, the J call TRBJ2-3, with D perhaps matching TRBD2 (6 bases). The germline V gene encodes CDR1 GTSNPN and CDR2 SVGIG (reference sequence). The length of the CDR3 is 14 residues. Trimming stripped 3 bases from V and 0 bases from J, with 10 bases between.